This entry lists 31 T cell receptor beta chains sequenced from one sample in a study of T cells after yellow fever vaccination. TCRdb re-called the 5' RACE reads with MiXCR, one entry per CDR3 protein. The sample lists 340,000 or so distinct CDR3 sequences; approximately 12% were seen once. The input for sequencing was CD4+ T cells sorted from PBMCs, taken 15 days after the yellow fever booster vaccination. Receptor source: a man in his late teens or twenties who received the YFV17D yellow fever vaccine.

This clonotype has a count of ten or more. This chain connects TRBV4-2 to TRBJ2-3; no clear D gene. Trimming cost V 0 bases and J 6 bases, with 4 bases left between them. Looked up from germline, CDR1 is LGHNA and CDR2 is YNFKEQ. The CDR3 is 12 residues long. As DNA, the CDR3 is TGTGCCAGCAGCCAAGAGTATGATACGCAGTATTTT. This sequence encodes CASSQEYDTQYF.

The gene calls are TRBV12-3 or TRBV12-4 and TRBJ2-3, with 14 positions matching TRBD2. This CDR3 is 22 amino acids long. The V gene end was trimmed by 2 bases and the J gene end by 4 bases; junction bases not matched to a gene: 20. The CDR3 is CASSLSRRGLAGAVMPPDTQYF. CDR3 bases: TGTGCCAGCAGTTTATCCCGGCGGGGACTAGCGGGGGCCGTTATGCCCCCAGATACGCAGTATTTT.

This clonotype was seen a few times. This chain links TRBV20-1 with TRBJ2-3, with 8 bases that match TRBD1. V lost 5 bases to trimming and J lost 0 bases; unmatched junction nucleotides: 7. Germline V gene lookup returns CDR1 DFQATT and CDR2 SNEGSKA (reference sequence). The length of the CDR3 is 15 residues. CDR3 DNA: TGCAGTGCTGATCCGACAGGGGCAAGCACAGATACGCAGTATTTT. It specifies CSADPTGASTDTQYF.

In this sample, this clonotype turned up once. The genes are TRBV9 and TRBJ1-1; TRBD1 might be the D (5 bases). The length of the CDR3 is 14 residues. V lost 0 bases to trimming and J lost 7 bases, with 13 bases between them. Germline values: CDR1 SGDLS, CDR2 YYNGEE. CDR3 sequence (DNA): TGTGCCAGCAGCGTAGAAGGCAGGAGGGGTGAAGCTTTCTTT. Translation gives CASSVEGRRGEAFF.

The gene calls are TRBV11-2 and TRBJ2-1; 11 bases map to TRBD1. The CDR3 contains 16 residues. J was trimmed by 2 bases and V by 4 bases; bases with no gene match: 4. Germline V gene sequence: CDR1 SGHAT, CDR2 FQNNGV. The CDR3: CASSSPGQGAYNEQFF. The DNA for the CDR3 is TGTGCCAGCAGCTCACCGGGACAGGGGGCCTACAATGAGCAGTTCTTC.

This clonotype was observed a handful of times. The rearrangement links TRBV4-2 to TRBJ2-5; D is ambiguous. The ends were cut back, 0 bases at V and 5 bases at J, with 13 bases in the middle. The germline V gene encodes CDR1 LGHNA and CDR2 YNFKEQ. The CDR3 runs to 15 residues. The CDR3 DNA follows: TGTGCCAGCAGCCAAGATATTCTTATTCCGGAGACCCAGTACTTC. Translating it yields CASSQDILIPETQYF.

This chain uses TRBV19 with TRBJ2-5; 9 positions match TRBD1. Trimming at V came to 5 bases and at J to 7 bases, leaving 11 bases not matched to a gene. Germline CDR1 LNHDA, CDR2 SQIVND (reference sequence). CDR3 length: 15 residues. The CDR3 sequence: CASSQETGGLGTQYF. The CDR3 nucleotides are TGTGCCAGTAGTCAAGAGACAGGGGGTCTGGGGACCCAGTACTTC.

The gene calls are TRBV20-1 and TRBJ1-1; 7 bases match TRBD1. This CDR3 comprises 11 residues. The J segment lost 4 bases and the V segment lost 6 bases, leaving 2 bases of the junction unmatched. CDR1 and CDR2 (germline): DFQATT, SNEGSKA (reference sequence). As DNA, the CDR3 is TGCAGTGCGCACAGGGGCACTGAAGCTTTCTTT. Protein product: CSAHRGTEAFF.

This clonotype came up a few times. The genes are TRBV5-1 and TRBJ1-6; TRBD1 agrees at 7 bases. The CDR3 contains 14 residues. The J segment lost 5 bases and the V segment lost 7 bases, leaving 6 bases of the junction unmatched. Germline-derived CDR1 and CDR2 are SGHRS and YFSETQ. CDR3 amino acids: CASFAGTDNSPLHF. DNA of the CDR3: TGCGCCAGCTTCGCCGGGACAGATAATTCACCCCTCCACTTT.

The chain recombines TRBV13 with TRBJ2-5; 8 nucleotides align to TRBD1. J was trimmed by 5 bases and V by 5 bases; bases with no gene match: 10. The CDR3 is made up of 15 amino acids. Germline assignment: CDR1 PRHDT and CDR2 FYEKMQ (reference sequence). The CDR3 DNA sequence: TGTGCCAGCAGCGAAAACAGGGGGGAAGCGGAGACCCAGTACTTC. It yields the protein CASSENRGEAETQYF.

This clonotype was found a few times. DNA of the CDR3: TGTGCCAGCAGCTTAGCGATGGGGGGCTGGACTGAAGCTTTCTTT. Its translation is CASSLAMGGWTEAFF. V is TRBV7-9 and J is TRBJ1-1; possible D gene TRBD1, 6 bases. Germline assignment: CDR1 SEHNR and CDR2 FQNEAQ (reference sequence). Trimming removed 0 bases from V and 5 bases from J, with 13 bases in between. The length of the CDR3 is 15 residues.

V gene TRBV11-2 combines with J gene TRBJ2-3; D may be TRBD1 (5 bases). V gave up 5 bases and J gave up 2 bases, with 17 bases separating them. The CDR3 is 16 amino acids. Germline-derived CDR1 and CDR2 are SGHAT and FQNNGV. The DNA of the CDR3 is TGTGCCAGCAGCCCAAATAAAGGGGTCCCCACAGATACGCAGTATTTT. Its translation is CASSPNKGVPTDTQYF.

This clonotype was found many times. The chain has TRBV7-3 and TRBJ2-1; 12 bases line up with TRBD2. J gave up 2 bases and V 5 bases, and 4 bases lay outside the gene matches. Germline lookup yields CDR1 SGHTA and CDR2 FQGTGA. This CDR3 has 16 amino acids. CDR3 sequence (DNA): TGTGCCAGCAGCCCCGCTAGCGGGGGGGCCTACAATGAGCAGTTCTTC. This translates into CASSPASGGAYNEQFF. Full variable domain (missing parts from reference TRBV7-3 and TRBJ2-1): GAGVSQTPSNKVTEKGKYVELRCDPISGHTALYWYRQSLGQGPEFLIYFQGTGAADDSGLPNDRFFAVRPEGSVSTLKIQRTERGDSAVYLCASSPASGGAYNEQFFGPGTRLTVL.

This chain joins TRBV6-2 or TRBV6-3 and TRBJ2-7; D ambiguous. The V gene's germline CDR1 is MNHEY and CDR2 SVGEGT. The CDR3 is made up of 12 amino acids. V was clipped by 6 bases and J by 6 bases, with 12 bases between them. The CDR3 protein is CASSRPPGEQYV. DNA of the CDR3: TGTGCCAGCAGCCGACCTCCGGGCGAGCAGTACGTC.

At least ten counts were recorded for this clonotype. The chain recombines TRBV5-1 with TRBJ1-1; D gene unclear. The CDR3 is 12 residues long. Germline loops: CDR1 SGHRS, CDR2 YFSETQ. V gave up 2 bases and J gave up 8 bases, with 10 bases separating them. The CDR3 protein is CASSFSFEEAFF. CDR3 in DNA: TGCGCCAGCAGCTTTAGTTTCGAAGAAGCTTTCTTT.

This clonotype was seen repeatedly, ten times or more. The chain is built from TRBV7-9 and TRBJ1-2; TRBD1 aligns across 7 bases. The CDR3 extends over 13 amino acids. CDR1 and CDR2 (germline): SEHNR, FQNEAQ (reference sequence). Trimming removed 5 bases from V and 8 bases from J; junction bases left unmatched: 8. The DNA of the CDR3 is TGTGCCAGCAGCCTCGACAGGGAGCGGGGCTACACCTTC. It specifies CASSLDRERGYTF.

This clonotype has a handful of counts. This chain connects TRBV7-2 to TRBJ2-3; 9 bases align to TRBD2. Germline CDR1 reads SGHTA; CDR2 reads FQGNSA. With 5 bases clipped from V and 11 bases from J, the junction kept 14 bases outside the gene matches. The CDR3 runs 15 residues. The CDR3 DNA reads as TGTGCCAGCAGCACGAGACAGTCAGAACTAGCGGGGCAGTATTTT. It yields the protein CASSTRQSELAGQYF.

CDR3 region: CASGVDSTRSYNSPLHF. In DNA, the CDR3 is TGTGCCAGTGGAGTGGACAGCACACGCTCCTATAATTCACCCCTCCACTTT. The J gene is TRBJ1-6, the V gene TRBV19, with D possibly being TRBD1 (6 bases). The CDR3 loop spans 17 amino acids. Per the germline V gene, CDR1 is LNHDA and CDR2 is SQIVND (reference sequence). Trimming took off 8 bases at V and 0 bases at J, with 17 bases between the two ends. Complete variable domain (other parts from reference TRBV19 and TRBJ1-6): DGGITQSPKYLFRKEGQNVTLSCEQNLNHDAMYWYRQDPGQGLRLIYYSQIVNDFQKGDIAEGYSVSREKKESFPLTVTSAQKNPTAFYLCASGVDSTRSYNSPLHFGNGTRLTVT.

The rearrangement joins TRBV6-1 to TRBJ2-7; D could derive from TRBD1 or TRBD2 (7 bases each). CDR1 is MNHNS and CDR2 is SASEGT in the germline V gene. The length of the CDR3 is 13 residues. The CDR3 loop is CASSVTGDYEHYV. The DNA of the CDR3 is TGTGCCAGCAGTGTTACAGGGGACTACGAGCATTACGTC.

This clonotype was observed a handful of times. CDR3 amino acids: CASSIEQGARAFF. The CDR3 DNA sequence: TGTGCCAGCAGCATAGAACAGGGGGCGCGAGCTTTCTTT. The V call is TRBV7-9, the J call TRBJ1-1; TRBD1 matches 9 bases. CDR1 and CDR2 from the germline V gene are SEHNR and FQNEAQ (reference sequence). CDR3 size: 13 residues. The J segment lost 10 bases and the V segment lost 5 bases, leaving 8 bases of the junction unmatched. Filled out from reference TRBV7-9 and TRBJ1-1, the complete variable domain reads DTGVSQNPRHKITKRGQNVTFRCDPISEHNRLYWYRQTLGQGPEFLTYFQNEAQLEKSRLLSDRFSAERPKGSFSTLEIQRTEQGDSAMYLCASSIEQGARAFFGQGTRLTVV.

The chain has TRBV19 and TRBJ1-4, with D possibly matching TRBD1 (5 bases). V dropped 7 bases and J dropped 0 bases, with 18 bases sitting between them. Looked up from germline, CDR1 is LNHDA and CDR2 is SQIVND (reference sequence). The CDR3 runs 17 residues. DNA for the CDR3: TGTGCCAGTACCTCTTCGGGGAGGGGTGCAACTAATGAAAAACTGTTTTTT. It specifies CASTSSGRGATNEKLFF. The full variable domain, its missing parts supplied by reference TRBV19 and TRBJ1-4, is DGGITQSPKYLFRKEGQNVTLSCEQNLNHDAMYWYRQDPGQGLRLIYYSQIVNDFQKGDIAEGYSVSREKKESFPLTVTSAQKNPTAFYLCASTSSGRGATNEKLFFGSGTQLSVL.

This clonotype showed up just a few times. The chain uses TRBV5-1 and TRBJ1-4, with a tentative D call TRBD1 (5 bases). V lost 5 bases and J 6 bases, leaving 11 bases between the germline ends. CDR1 SGHRS and CDR2 YFSETQ come from the germline V gene. The CDR3 is made up of 13 amino acids. CDR3 sequence reads: CASRQVGDEKLFF. The CDR3 DNA reads TGCGCCAGCAGACAGGTTGGGGATGAAAAACTGTTTTTT.

This clonotype has more than one count but fewer than ten. The chain employs TRBV7-2 and TRBJ1-1; D call uncertain. Deletions cut 2 bases from V and 2 bases from J, with 9 bases between. The CDR3 contains 14 residues. The V gene's germline CDR1 is SGHTA and CDR2 FQGNSA. CDR3 region: CASSLRRYNTEAFF. In DNA form, the CDR3 reads TGTGCCAGCAGCTTAAGACGGTACAACACTGAAGCTTTCTTT.

A few counts support this clonotype. This sequence joins TRBV4-1 and TRBJ2-5; D call uncertain. V lost 1 base and J 8 bases, leaving 14 bases between the germline ends. This CDR3 region has 14 residues. The germline V gene has CDR1 MGHRA and CDR2 YSYEKL. The CDR3 protein is CASSQVSQSSTQYF. CDR3 nucleotides: TGCGCCAGCAGCCAAGTTAGCCAGAGTAGTACCCAGTACTTC.

The chain joins TRBV20-1 to TRBJ1-2; D possibly corresponds to TRBD1 (5 bases). Per germline, CDR1 DFQATT and CDR2 SNEGSKA (reference sequence). The CDR3 has 12 amino acids. V lost 8 bases and J lost 7, with 17 bases in between. CDR3 residues: CSIGTLEGGYTF. For the CDR3, the DNA is TGCAGTATAGGGACGCTCGAGGGTGGCTACACCTTC.

This clonotype was recorded a few times. V is TRBV5-1 and J is TRBJ2-1; 15 nucleotides match TRBD2. Trimming at V came to 2 bases and at J to 9 bases, leaving 6 bases not matched to a gene. Germline CDR1 and CDR2: SGHRS and YFSETQ. This CDR3 contains 16 residues. The CDR3, as DNA: TGCGCCAGCAGCTTAAGGACTAGCGGGGGGGCCGTTGAGCAGTTCTTC. It encodes CASSLRTSGGAVEQFF.

Ten or more counts support this clonotype. The rearrangement links TRBV18 to TRBJ1-5; TRBD1 is a possible D gene (5 bases). Germline V CDR1 and CDR2: KGHSH, LQKENI. V gave up 3 bases and J gave up 0 bases, with 15 bases separating them. The CDR3 totals 17 residues. The CDR3 nucleotides read TGTGCCAGCTCACCCGGTGGGTGGGGGAATAGCAATCAGCCCCAGCATTTT. It translates to CASSPGGWGNSNQPQHF.

This clonotype has more than one count but fewer than ten. The chain employs TRBV24-1 and TRBJ1-2; unclear D gene. V was cut by 2 bases and J by 8 bases, with 14 bases left in between. CDR3 size: 14 residues. CDR1 KGHDR and CDR2 SFDVKD come from the germline V gene. Here the CDR3 reads CATSDYAGLRGYTF. DNA for the CDR3: TGTGCCACCAGTGATTACGCGGGGTTGCGCGGCTACACCTTC.

At least ten counts were recorded for this clonotype. The chain links TRBV4-3 to TRBJ2-5; D is possibly TRBD1 (5 bases). In germline, CDR1 is LGHNA, CDR2 YSLEER. The CDR3 runs to 15 residues. V was trimmed by 3 bases and J by 3 bases, leaving 14 bases between them. CDR3 protein: CASSQDHGAEETQYF. The CDR3 nucleotides are TGCGCCAGCAGCCAGGACCATGGGGCCGAAGAGACCCAGTACTTC.

This clonotype was seen a few times. CDR3 DNA sequence: TGTGCCAGCAGTCCTCTCCCGGGACGCCGTGTTGATGGCTACACCTTC. Translated: CASSPLPGRRVDGYTF. This chain uses TRBV6-2 or TRBV6-3 with TRBJ1-2, with a weak D call TRBD1 (5 bases). This CDR3 has 16 amino acids. Trimming left V 5 bases short and J 6 bases short, with 22 bases between. CDR1 and CDR2 (germline): MNHEY, SVGEGT.

J is TRBJ1-5 and V is TRBV6-2 or TRBV6-3; no reliable D call. V lost 2 bases and J lost 2, with 22 bases in between. This CDR3 comprises 19 residues. The germline V gene encodes CDR1 MNHEY and CDR2 SVGEGT. The CDR3 DNA sequence: TGTGCCAGCAGTTACGAGTGGACCGCTTCGCGTCTTGGCAATCAGCCCCAGCATTTT. This sequence encodes CASSYEWTASRLGNQPQHF.